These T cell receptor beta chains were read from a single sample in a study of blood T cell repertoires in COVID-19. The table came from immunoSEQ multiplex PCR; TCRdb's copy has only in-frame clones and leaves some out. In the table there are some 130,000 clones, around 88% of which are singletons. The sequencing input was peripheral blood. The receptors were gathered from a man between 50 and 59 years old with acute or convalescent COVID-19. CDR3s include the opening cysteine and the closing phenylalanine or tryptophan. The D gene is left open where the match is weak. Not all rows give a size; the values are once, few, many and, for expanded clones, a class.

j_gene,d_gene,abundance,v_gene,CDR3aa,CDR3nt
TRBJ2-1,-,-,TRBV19,CASSPYGRGSYNEQFF,TGTGCCAGTAGCCCCTACGGGAGAGGGAGCTACAATGAGCAGTTCTTC
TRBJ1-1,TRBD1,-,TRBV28,CASSQGGARTEAFF,TGTGCCAGCAGTCAAGGGGGCGCAAGGACTGAAGCTTTCTTT
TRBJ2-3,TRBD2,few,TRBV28,CASSFSGTSHVTQYF,TGTGCCAGCAGTTTCTCCGGGACTAGTCACGTTACGCAGTATTTT
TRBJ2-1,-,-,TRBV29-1,CSVVSSSYNEQFF,TGCAGCGTTGTTAGCAGCTCCTACAATGAGCAGTTCTTC
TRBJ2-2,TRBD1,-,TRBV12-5,CASGHGTGNTGELFF,TGTGCTAGTGGCCACGGGACAGGGAACACCGGGGAGCTGTTTTTT
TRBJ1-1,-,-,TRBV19,CASARFRDTEAFF,TGTGCCAGCGCTAGGTTCAGGGACACTGAAGCTTTCTTT
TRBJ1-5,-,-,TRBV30,CAWSVEENQPQHF,TGTGCCTGGAGTGTAGAGGAGAATCAGCCCCAGCATTTT
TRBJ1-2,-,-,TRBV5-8,CASSLQGNRNYGYTF,TGTGCCAGCAGCTTGCAGGGTAACAGAAACTATGGCTACACCTTC
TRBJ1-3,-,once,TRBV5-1,CASSLGGPTGGNTIYF,TGCGCCAGCAGCTTGGGTGGGCCTACAGGCGGAAACACCATATATTTT
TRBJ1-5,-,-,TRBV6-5,CASGLGGDGRKPQHF,TGTGCCAGTGGCCTTGGGGGGGATGGTAGAAAGCCCCAGCATTTT
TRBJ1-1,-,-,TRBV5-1,CASSPFEVSGTEAFF,TGCGCCAGCAGCCCGTTCGAAGTGTCGGGCACTGAAGCTTTCTTT
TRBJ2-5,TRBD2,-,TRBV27,CASSIAGAQSGAQYF,TGTGCCAGCAGTATCGCCGGAGCGCAGAGCGGGGCCCAGTACTTC
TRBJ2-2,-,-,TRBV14,CASSPLGADHTGELFF,TGTGCCAGCAGCCCCCTGGGGGCAGACCACACCGGGGAGCTGTTTTTT
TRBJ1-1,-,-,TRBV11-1,CASSLAWQGTEAFF,TGTGCCAGCAGCTTAGCGTGGCAGGGTACTGAAGCTTTCTTT
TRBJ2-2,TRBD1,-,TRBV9,CASSAWAGGTGELFF,TGTGCCAGCAGCGCGTGGGCAGGGGGCACCGGGGAGCTGTTTTTT
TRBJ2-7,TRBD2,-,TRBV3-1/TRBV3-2,CASSQNGRLAPEQYF,TGTGCCAGCAGCCAAAACGGGAGACTAGCCCCCGAGCAGTACTTC
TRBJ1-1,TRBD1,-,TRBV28,CASSLEGTGGVRAEAFF,TGTGCCAGCAGTTTAGAAGGGACAGGGGGCGTTAGGGCTGAAGCTTTCTTT
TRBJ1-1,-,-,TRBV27,CASSLSRGWGTEAFF,TGTGCCAGCAGTTTATCGAGAGGGTGGGGCACTGAAGCTTTCTTT
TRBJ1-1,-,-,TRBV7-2,CASSLVGDNTEAFF,TGTGCCAGCAGCTTAGTAGGGGATAACACTGAAGCTTTCTTT
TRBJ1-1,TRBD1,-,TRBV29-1,CSVEVQDRVGGAFF,TGCAGCGTTGAAGTTCAGGACAGGGTGGGGGGAGCTTTCTTT
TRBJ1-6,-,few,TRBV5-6,CASSFMTGGSYNSPLHF,TGTGCCAGCAGCTTTATGACGGGGGGCTCCTATAATTCACCCCTCCACTTT
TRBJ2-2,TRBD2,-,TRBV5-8,CASSSIGGATVYGELFF,TGTGCCAGCAGCTCGATCGGGGGGGCGACGGTGTACGGGGAGCTGTTTTTT
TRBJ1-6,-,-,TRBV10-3,CAISPREVDYNSPLHF,TGTGCCATCAGCCCCAGGGAGGTTGACTATAATTCACCCCTCCACTTT
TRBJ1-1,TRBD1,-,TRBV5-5,CASSLTGAMNTEAFF,TGTGCCAGCAGCTTGACAGGGGCTATGAACACTGAAGCTTTCTTT
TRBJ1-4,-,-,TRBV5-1,CASSLTSTNEKLFF,TGCGCCAGCAGCTTAACATCAACTAATGAAAAACTGTTTTTT
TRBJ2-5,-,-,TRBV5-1,CASSLGSGPILHF,TGCGCCAGCAGCCTTGGGTCTGGCCCAATACTACACTTC
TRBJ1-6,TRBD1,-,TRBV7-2,CASSFRPGQGGSPLHF,TGTGCCAGCAGCTTTAGGCCGGGACAGGGGGGTTCACCCCTCCACTTT
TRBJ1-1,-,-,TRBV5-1,CASSLDGSLVAFF,TGCGCCAGCAGCTTGGACGGGAGTCTGGTAGCTTTCTTT
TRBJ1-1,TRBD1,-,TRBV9,CASSTGGTEAFF,TGTGCCAGCAGCACAGGGGGCACTGAAGCTTTCTTT
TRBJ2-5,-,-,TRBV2,CASSRNAAGETQYF,TGTGCCAGCAGTCGCAACGCGGCGGGGGAGACCCAGTACTTC
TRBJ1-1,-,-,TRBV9,CASSVEQGNTEAFF,TGTGCCAGCAGCGTAGAACAGGGGAACACTGAAGCTTTCTTT
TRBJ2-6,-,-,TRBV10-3,CAIRSTSGANVLTF,TGTGCCATCAGATCCACTTCTGGGGCCAACGTCCTGACTTTC
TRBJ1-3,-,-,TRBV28,CASRSPTAGGNTIYF,TGTGCCAGCAGGTCCCCCACGGCGGGCGGAAACACCATATATTTT
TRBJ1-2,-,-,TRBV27,CASSFANYRSANYGYTF,TGTGCCAGCAGTTTTGCCAACTACCGTTCCGCTAACTATGGCTACACCTTC
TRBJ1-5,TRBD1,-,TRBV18,CASSETGDQPQHF,TGTGCCAGCTCAGAGACAGGGGACCAGCCCCAGCATTTT
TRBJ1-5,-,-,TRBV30,CAWSPTGYSNQPQHF,TGTGCCTGGAGTCCGACAGGATATAGCAATCAGCCCCAGCATTTT
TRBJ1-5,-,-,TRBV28,CASAGGLGQPQHF,TGTGCCAGCGCGGGAGGTCTTGGGCAGCCCCAGCATTTT
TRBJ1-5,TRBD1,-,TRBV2,CASTGQGGNQPQHF,TGTGCCAGCACTGGACAGGGGGGCAATCAGCCCCAGCATTTT
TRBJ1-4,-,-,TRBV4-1,CASSFRGTNEKLFF,TGCGCCAGCAGCTTTAGGGGTACTAATGAAAAACTGTTTTTT
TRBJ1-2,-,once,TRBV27,CASSPIAFSGIYGYTF,TGTGCCAGCAGTCCCATTGCGTTCAGCGGAATCTATGGCTACACCTTC
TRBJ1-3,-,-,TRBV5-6,CASSLSISGNTIYF,TGTGCCAGCAGCTTGTCAATCTCTGGAAACACCATATATTTT
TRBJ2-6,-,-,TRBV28,CASRRQRLGANVLTF,TGTGCCAGCAGGAGACAACGGCTAGGGGCCAACGTCCTGACTTTC
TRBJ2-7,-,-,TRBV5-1,CASSLGQYSYEQYF,TGCGCCAGCAGCTTGGGACAGTATTCCTACGAGCAGTACTTC
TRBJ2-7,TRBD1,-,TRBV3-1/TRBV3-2,CASSPGQGLKQYF,TGTGCCAGCAGCCCAGGACAGGGTTTGAAGCAGTACTTC
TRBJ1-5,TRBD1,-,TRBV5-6,CASTTAGQPNQPQHF,TGTGCCAGCACCACGGCGGGACAGCCCAATCAGCCCCAGCATTTT
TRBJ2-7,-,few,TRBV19,CASSSGGLGAYEQYF,TGTGCCAGTAGTAGCGGAGGGCTCGGAGCCTACGAGCAGTACTTC
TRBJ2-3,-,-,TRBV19,CASTSNGAGRYTQYF,TGTGCCAGTACCTCAAACGGGGCGGGAAGATATACGCAGTATTTT
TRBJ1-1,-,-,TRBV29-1,CSAMIGSRGAFF,TGCAGCGCTATGATTGGGAGCCGGGGAGCTTTCTTT
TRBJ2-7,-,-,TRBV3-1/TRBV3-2,CASSPGAGAGEQYF,TGTGCCAGCAGCCCCGGGGCGGGGGCCGGCGAGCAGTACTTC
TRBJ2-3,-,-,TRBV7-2,CASSKDRGSNTQYF,TGTGCCAGCAGCAAGGACCGGGGATCAAATACGCAGTATTTT
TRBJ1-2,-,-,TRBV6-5,CASRLNYGYTF,TGTGCCAGCAGGCTAAACTATGGCTACACCTTC
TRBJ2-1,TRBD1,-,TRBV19,CASRNRGPYNEQFF,TGTGCCAGTCGAAACAGGGGGCCCTACAATGAGCAGTTCTTC